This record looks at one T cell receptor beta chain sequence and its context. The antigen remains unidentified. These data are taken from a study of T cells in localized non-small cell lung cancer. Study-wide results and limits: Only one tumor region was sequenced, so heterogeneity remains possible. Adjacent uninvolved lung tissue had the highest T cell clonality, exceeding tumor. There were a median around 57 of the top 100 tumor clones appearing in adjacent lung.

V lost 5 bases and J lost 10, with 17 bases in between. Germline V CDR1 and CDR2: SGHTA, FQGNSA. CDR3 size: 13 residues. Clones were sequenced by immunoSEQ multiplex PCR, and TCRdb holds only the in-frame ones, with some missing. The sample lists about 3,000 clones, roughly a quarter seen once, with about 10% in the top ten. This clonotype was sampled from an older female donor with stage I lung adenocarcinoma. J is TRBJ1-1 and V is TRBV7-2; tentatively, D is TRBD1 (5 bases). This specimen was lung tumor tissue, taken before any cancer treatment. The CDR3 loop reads CASSPRLGAGAFF. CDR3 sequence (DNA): TGTGCCAGCAGCCCAAGATTAGGGGCCGGAGCTTTCTTT.